Shown below are 20 T cell receptor beta chains from a single sample sequenced in a study of beta chain features in type 1 diabetes. The study reverse transcribed the entire isolated RNA, so it sequenced expressed TCRB transcripts. The table came from immunoSEQ multiplex PCR; TCRdb's copy has only in-frame clones and leaves some out. Of hundreds of thousands of clones listed, roughly 15% are singletons. Input material: naive CD4+ T cells from blood. Receptor source: a woman between 18 and 29 years old in good health.

In the case of this clone: This same CDR3 is encoded by further DNA sequences in the sample. This rearrangement joins TRBV7-9 to TRBJ2-3; D is undetermined. Per the germline V gene, CDR1 is SEHNR and CDR2 is FQNEAQ (reference sequence). The V end lost 0 bases, the J end lost 0 bases, and 7 bases lay between the germline ends. This CDR3 comprises 15 residues. In nucleotides, the CDR3 is TGTGCCAGCAGCTTAGCCGGCACGAGCACAGATACGCAGTATTTT. Translation: CASSLAGTSTDTQYF.

This clone was counted between two and nine times. The chain uses TRBV6-6 and TRBJ2-7, with 10 bases aligning to TRBD1. This CDR3 is built from 15 residues. The trim removed 2 bases at V and 2 bases at J, leaving 3 bases unmatched. Germline V gene sequence: CDR1 MNHNY, CDR2 SVGAGI (reference sequence). For the CDR3, the DNA is TGTGCCAGCAGTTACGAAGGGACAGGGGCCTACGAGCAGTACTTC. Amino acid sequence: CASSYEGTGAYEQYF.

This clone was counted a few times. The chain uses TRBV6-6 and TRBJ2-1; maybe TRBD1 (6 bases). This CDR3 is 15 amino acids long. Germline CDR1 is MNHNY and CDR2 is SVGAGI (reference sequence). Trimming removed 6 bases at V and 0 bases at J, with 12 bases between. The chain's CDR3 is CASSLGQNSYNEQFF. The CDR3 nucleotides read TGTGCCAGCAGCCTCGGACAGAACTCCTACAATGAGCAGTTCTTC.

The V call is TRBV7-3, the J call TRBJ2-3; 9 bases map to TRBD2. The CDR3 length is 15 residues. The ends lost 5 bases at V and 2 bases at J; junction bases unmatched: 5. Germline V lookup: CDR1 SGHTA, CDR2 FQGTGA. The CDR3 loop is CASSPTSGYTDTQYF. Written as DNA, the CDR3 is TGTGCCAGCAGCCCGACTAGCGGATACACAGATACGCAGTATTTT.

This clone occurred a few times. The rearrangement joins TRBV15 to TRBJ2-3; TRBD2 matches at 8 bases. This CDR3 is built from 14 residues. Per germline, CDR1 LNHNV and CDR2 YYDKDF (reference sequence). Unmatched junction bases numbered 2, after V lost 0 bases and J lost 6 bases. DNA of the CDR3: TGTGCCACCAGCAGAGAGACTAGCGTTGATACGCAGTATTTT. Translated: CATSRETSVDTQYF.

The rearrangement links TRBV9 to TRBJ2-2; 7 nucleotides align to TRBD1. The CDR3 runs 15 residues. The V gene end was trimmed by 3 bases and the J gene end by 1 base; junction bases not matched to a gene: 3. Germline V lookup: CDR1 SGDLS, CDR2 YYNGEE. As DNA, the CDR3 is TGTGCCAGCAGCGCGCGACAGGGGAACACCGGGGAGCTGTTTTTT. Translation: CASSARQGNTGELFF.

The chain has TRBV2 and TRBJ2-1; 11 nucleotides agree with TRBD2. Germline V gene lookup returns CDR1 SNHLY and CDR2 FYNNEI. This CDR3 region has 15 residues. V shed 6 bases and J 7 bases; nucleotides not matched to a gene: 8. As DNA, the CDR3 is TGTGCCAGCAGCCCCACTAGCGGGAGCAGGAATGAGCAGTTCTTC. This sequence encodes CASSPTSGSRNEQFF.

This chain connects TRBV7-2 to TRBJ2-5; D is uncertain. CDR1 and CDR2 (germline): SGHTA, FQGNSA. V gave up 1 base and J gave up 1 base, with 7 bases separating them. The CDR3 covers 14 residues. The CDR3 loop is CASSLVVTQETQYF. The CDR3 DNA is TGTGCCAGCAGCTTAGTCGTGACCCAAGAGACCCAGTACTTC.

The CDR3 coding sequence is TGTGCCAGTAGTATAGCACAGGGAAACACCATATATTTT. It is translated as CASSIAQGNTIYF. The rearrangement links TRBV19 to TRBJ1-3, with D hard to call. This CDR3 is 13 amino acids long. V lost 1 base, J lost 4 bases, and 5 bases lay in between. CDR1 is LNHDA, CDR2 SQIVND, per germline (reference sequence). The complete variable domain, with remaining parts taken from reference TRBV19 and TRBJ1-3, reads DGGITQSPKYLFRKEGQNVTLSCEQNLNHDAMYWYRQDPGQGLRLIYYSQIVNDFQKGDIAEGYSVSREKKESFPLTVTSAQKNPTAFYLCASSIAQGNTIYFGEGSWLTVV.

The genes are TRBV5-8 and TRBJ2-1; D is tentatively TRBD1 or TRBD2 (5 bases each). V was shortened by 4 bases and J by 4 bases, with 15 bases between the two germline ends. Germline CDR1 reads SGHTS; CDR2 reads YDEGEE. The CDR3 extends over 15 amino acids. CDR3 sequence (DNA): TGTGCCAGCAGCCACTCGGGACCCTCGTACAATGAGCAGTTCTTC. The encoded protein is CASSHSGPSYNEQFF. Based on the CDR3 plus reference TRBV5-8 and TRBJ2-1, the full variable domain is EAGVTQSPTHLIKTRGQQATLRCSPISGHTSVYWYQQALGLGLQFLLWYDEGEERNRGNFPPRFSGRQFPNYSSELNVNALELEDSALYLCASSHSGPSYNEQFFGPGTRLTVL.

CDR3 nucleotides: TGCGCCAGCAGCTTGGGGCAGGAATCCTCCTACGAGCAGTACTTC. This translates into CASSLGQESSYEQYF. V usage is TRBV5-1 and J usage is TRBJ2-7, with D hard to call. The V gene lost 0 bases and the J gene lost 0 bases, with 10 bases spanning the gap. The CDR3 totals 15 residues. CDR1 SGHRS and CDR2 YFSETQ come from the germline V gene.

CDR3 coding DNA: TGTGCCAGCAGCGTAGATAGCGGGAGCGCAACCGGGGAGCTGTTTTTT. Translated: CASSVDSGSATGELFF. V is TRBV9 and J is TRBJ2-2, with TRBD2 matching 9 bases. Trimming at V came to 0 bases and at J to 5 bases, leaving 5 bases not matched to a gene. Germline V gene lookup returns CDR1 SGDLS and CDR2 YYNGEE. The CDR3 runs to 16 residues.

This clone turned up a few times. V usage is TRBV28 and J usage is TRBJ1-1, with D maybe TRBD1 (5 bases). CDR1 MDHEN and CDR2 SYDVKM come from the germline V gene. This CDR3 is built from 14 residues. V dropped 6 bases and J dropped 8 bases, with 19 bases sitting between them. The CDR3 sequence is CASSPDSERREAFF. CDR3 coding DNA: TGTGCCAGCAGCCCAGACAGTGAACGACGGGAAGCTTTCTTT.

This clone was counted only a few times. The chain recombines TRBV9 with TRBJ2-3; 14 nucleotides align to TRBD2. Germline trimming cut 4 bases from V and 0 bases from J; bases unmatched to any gene: 7. The germline V gene has CDR1 SGDLS and CDR2 YYNGEE. CDR3 length: 18 amino acids. CDR3 in DNA: TGTGCCAGCAGCACTAGGACTAGCGGGGGGACGAGCACAGATACGCAGTATTTT. As protein: CASSTRTSGGTSTDTQYF.

This clone was picked up a small number of times. The chain combines TRBV19 with TRBJ2-3; D unclear. Trimming stripped 10 bases from V and 0 bases from J, with 11 bases between. This CDR3 spans 13 amino acids. The germline gives CDR1 LNHDA, CDR2 SQIVND (reference sequence). CDR3: CATENPSTDTQYF. CDR3 DNA: TGTGCCACCGAAAACCCTAGCACAGATACGCAGTATTTT.

This clone has a handful of counts. The genes are TRBV5-4 and TRBJ2-6; TRBD1 aligns across 8 bases. There are 17 residues in the CDR3. In germline, CDR1 is SGHNT, CDR2 YYREEE (reference sequence). The V and J ends lost 6 bases and 0 bases, in that order; junction bases with no gene match: 8. Here the CDR3 DNA reads TGTGCCAGCATGCGAGACAGGGGAGGCTCTGGGGCCAACGTCCTGACTTTC. Amino acids: CASMRDRGGSGANVLTF.

This clone showed up just a few times. The CDR3 DNA reads as TGTGCCAGCAGCCACCCCCCCGGGACAAAATACGAGCAGTACTTC. It translates to CASSHPPGTKYEQYF. The chain combines TRBV5-4 with TRBJ2-7; D possibly corresponds to TRBD1 (6 bases). CDR1 and CDR2 from the germline V gene are SGHNT and YYREEE (reference sequence). This CDR3 has 15 residues. V shed 4 bases and J shed 4 bases, with 18 bases lying between them.

This clone was detected a few times. V gene TRBV7-2 combines with J gene TRBJ2-2; D perhaps matches TRBD2 (6 bases). Looked up from germline, CDR1 is SGHTA and CDR2 is FQGNSA. There are 17 residues in the CDR3. The germline V and J ends were trimmed by 5 bases and 8 bases, with 24 bases remaining between them. CDR3 sequence (DNA): TGTGCCAGCAGCCGCGCTATAGCGGCCCATAGAACTGGGGAGCTGTTTTTT. It is translated as CASSRAIAAHRTGELFF.

V and J are TRBV5-1 and TRBJ2-7; 10 nucleotides match TRBD2. V shed 5 bases, J shed 6 bases, and the junction held 11 bases outside the gene matches. Germline lookup yields CDR1 SGHRS and CDR2 YFSETQ. The CDR3 runs 15 residues. The CDR3 region has the DNA TGCGCCAGCAGATCCCCGCTAGCGGGAGTCTCCGAGCAGTACTTC. Its translation is CASRSPLAGVSEQYF.

The chain carries TRBV6-1 and TRBJ2-1; a possible D gene is TRBD2 (6 bases). The CDR3 is 15 residues long. The V and J ends lost 6 bases and 2 bases respectively, with 14 bases between them. Looked up from germline, CDR1 is MNHNS and CDR2 is SASEGT. This CDR3 is CASRLERVAYNEQFF. CDR3 DNA sequence: TGTGCCAGCAGACTAGAGCGGGTAGCCTACAATGAGCAGTTCTTC.